Here is one T cell receptor beta chain with its context. Germline V lookup: CDR1 MNHEY, CDR2 SVGAGI. The CDR3 is 11 residues long. Between the trimmed V and J ends, which lost 6 bases and 3 bases, there was a span of 6 bases. TCRdb's copy holds only in-frame clones and misses some; the assay was immunoSEQ multiplex PCR. The sample contains about 230,000 clones, 85% to 90% of which appear only once. Allocation to cohorts depended on clinical history reported by the participants. The data belong to a study of blood T cell repertoires in COVID-19. The J gene is TRBJ2-7, the V gene TRBV6-5; D may be TRBD1 (6 bases). Sequenced input: PBMCs or T cells enriched from blood (not recorded which). The sequence came from a woman aged 25-40 years with acute COVID-19. The CDR3 here is CASRGGYEQYF. DNA for the CDR3: TGTGCCAGCAGAGGGGGCTACGAGCAGTACTTC.